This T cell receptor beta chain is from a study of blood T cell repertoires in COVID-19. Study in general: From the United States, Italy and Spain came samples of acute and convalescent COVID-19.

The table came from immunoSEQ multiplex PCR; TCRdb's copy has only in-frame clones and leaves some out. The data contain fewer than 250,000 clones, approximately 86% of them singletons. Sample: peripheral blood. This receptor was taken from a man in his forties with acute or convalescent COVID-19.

The CDR3 protein is CSARAGDEQFF. The DNA for the CDR3 is TGCAGTGCTAGGGCGGGGGATGAGCAGTTCTTC. The chain links TRBV20-1 to TRBJ2-1; 7 bases are a match to TRBD2. The CDR3 spans 11 residues. Trimming removed 3 bases from V and 8 bases from J; junction bases left unmatched: 1. Germline CDR1 is DFQATT and CDR2 is SNEGSKA (reference sequence).